This T cell receptor beta chain is drawn from a study of response to subunit inactivated influenza vaccine. Study-level findings and limits: Authors suggested that a seasonal influenza vaccination recruits few new T cells each time.

One entry per CDR3 protein results from TCRdb running MiXCR on the RT-PCR reads. Of around 530,000 distinct CDR3 sequences listed, around 11% are singletons. Points on this clonotype: Its antigen is still unknown.

The CDR3 consists of 12 residues. The V and J ends lost 4 bases and 3 bases respectively, with 9 bases between them. Per germline, CDR1 DFQATT and CDR2 SNEGSKA (reference sequence). The clonotype comes from a man in his forties or fifties who received an inactivated influenza vaccine. The chain has TRBV20-1 and TRBJ2-5; weak D call: TRBD2 (5 bases). The sample was PBMCs from blood, taken on the day of vaccination. For the CDR3, the DNA is TGCAGTGCTACCCGGGGAGAAGAGACCCAGTACTTC. It specifies CSATRGEETQYF.